This TCR beta chain stems from a study of blood T cell repertoires in COVID-19. Turning to the study itself: Some COVID-19 samples were acute and others convalescent; all came from the United States, Italy and Spain.

In the authors' methods: Scientists estimated how many nucleated cells there were by amplifying reference gene primers. Sequencing was performed with immunoSEQ multiplex PCR; in TCRdb, only in-frame clones are kept and a portion is missing. V and J calls and clone size are copied from that table; D and trimming were computed from the DNA. Of 95,000 to 100,000 clones in the sample, roughly 85% were seen once. In germline, CDR1 is SEHNR, CDR2 FQNEAQ (reference sequence). The CDR3 runs 16 residues. With 4 bases clipped from V and 9 bases from J, the junction kept 13 bases outside the gene matches. The sequence came from a woman between 65 and 79 years old with active or convalescent COVID-19. V gene TRBV7-9 combines with J gene TRBJ2-1; 9 nucleotides match TRBD2. Sequencing was carried out using peripheral blood. CDR3 nucleotides: TGTGCCAGCAGCTCCTTCGCGGGGGGGGCGGTGGGTGAGCAGTTCTTC. This translates into CASSSFAGGAVGEQFF. Full variable domain (missing parts from reference TRBV7-9 and TRBJ2-1): DTGVSQNPRHKITKRGQNVTFRCDPISEHNRLYWYRQTLGQGPEFLTYFQNEAQLEKSRLLSDRFSAERPKGSFSTLEIQRTEQGDSAMYLCASSSFAGGAVGEQFFGPGTRLTVL.